This TCR beta chain came from a study of response to subunit inactivated influenza vaccine. Regarding the study as a whole: A suggestion made by the authors is that each seasonal influenza vaccination recruits few new T cells.

Via MiXCR, TCRdb re-called the RT-PCR reads, giving one row per CDR3 protein. Seen here are some 850,000 distinct CDR3 sequences, about a fifth observed once, and the top ten hold approximately 10%. In regard to this clonotype: The antigen is unknown.

Germline values: CDR1 DFQATT, CDR2 SNEGSKA (reference sequence). This CDR3 has 12 amino acids. Unmatched junction bases numbered 3, after V lost 3 bases and J lost 5 bases. This sequence originates from a man aged 45 to 65 who received an inactivated influenza vaccine. This chain joins TRBV20-1 and TRBJ2-5; 7 positions agree with TRBD1. The material was PBMCs from blood, obtained roughly 5 days after vaccination. The CDR3: CSASDRVETQYF. CDR3 bases: TGCAGTGCTAGCGACAGGGTGGAGACCCAGTACTTC.